These 3 T cell receptor beta chains came from one sample sequenced in a study of cytomegalovirus exposure and HLA in healthy donors. Vbeta (60) and Jbeta (13) primers were used in the PCR. TCRdb keeps only in-frame clones here, not all; method: immunoSEQ multiplex PCR. The sample has about 120,000 clones; 77% are singletons. Sequencing input: PBMCs. Every receptor here comes from a man in his late teens or twenties in good health and CMV-seropositive.

The V gene is TRBV19, the J gene TRBJ1-4; TRBD1 matches at 7 bases. Germline V lookup: CDR1 LNHDA, CDR2 SQIVND (reference sequence). This CDR3 has 13 amino acids. V gave up 5 bases and J gave up 8 bases; unmatched junction bases: 5. CDR3 loop: CASSPWTGEKLFF. The DNA for the CDR3 is TGTGCCAGTAGTCCCTGGACAGGCGAAAAACTGTTTTTT.

The V and J genes are TRBV28 and TRBJ1-2, with 8 bases aligning to TRBD1. Germline CDR1 and CDR2: MDHEN and SYDVKM. J was trimmed by 2 bases and V by 4 bases; bases with no gene match: 6. The CDR3 totals 15 residues. The DNA for the CDR3 is TGTGCCAGCAGTTCCATGGGGACAGGCAACTATGGCTACACCTTC. Protein sequence: CASSSMGTGNYGYTF.

This clone turned up a few times. The junction does not match germline at one end; this may be a read error. This chain uses TRBV7-7 with TRBJ2-2, with D possibly being TRBD2 (6 bases). The CDR3 loop spans 16 amino acids. CDR1 and CDR2 (germline): SSHAT, FNYEAQ (reference sequence). CDR3 sequence (DNA): TGTGCTAGCAGCTTGTCCCCGGGAGAGGACACCGGGGAGCTGTTTTTT. Protein: CASSLSPGEDTGELFF.